This T cell receptor beta chain was sequenced for a study of cytomegalovirus exposure and HLA in healthy donors (dated by TCRdb to the late 2010s). As for the study more broadly: An earlier analysis of approximately 550 of the donors reported about 290 Gb of sequence data and some 100 million unique TCR beta sequences from around 200 million T cells. An early release that covered approximately 600 HLA-typed donors contained approximately 300 gigabases of sequencing data and about 84 million unique TCR sequences. Of the roughly 400 genotyped donors, 80% to 90% were placed in the genetic ancestry cluster associated with self-reported Caucasian donors. The aim of the study was to test whether cataloging public T cell receptors could identify signatures of past pathogen exposure. Using immunosequencing, the study profiled T cell repertoires from 550 to 750 subjects and related those repertoires to cytomegalovirus serostatus. A separate validation cohort of 90 to 150 different subjects was used in addition to the 666-subject first cohort. To predict cytomegalovirus infection status, the study brought together high-throughput TCR immunosequencing, statistical association of individual TCRs with disease status, and machine learning. To study patterns of TCR occurrence, a later analysis re-analyzed previously published TCR beta repertoires from more than 550 donors and added high-resolution HLA genotyping. Rather than using new phenotypic data, the later analysis identified candidate immune exposures from TCR beta sequences and from how often those sequences occurred across donors. An earlier analysis of a few hundred of the donors applied high-throughput TCR beta sequencing to assess whether each TCR beta V gene segment acted as functional or pseudogenic. Donor age, sex, ethnicity and CMV serostatus were compiled together with the repertoire data. A later genetic analysis used genome-wide SNP genotypes for 398 of the 666 donors, treating that subset as a discovery cohort. All discovery cohort repertoires had been generated on a single sequencing platform. Both class I and class II loci were covered by HLA typing, at four-digit resolution. The number of donors typed differed by locus, with about 629-640 for A, B, C, DRB1 and DQB1, 522 for DQA1, 600 to 610 for DPA1, and 450 to 480 for DPB1. Roughly five DR-DQ haplotypes were handled as single units for association and clustering because linkage in the cohort was strong. Among roughly 370 genotyped donors of the cohort, an average of approximately 240,000 unique TCR beta nucleotide sequences were sequenced per donor, 15% to 20% of them non-productive. Summary of the overall study and its limitations: A further reported finding was that TCR beta sequences accurately predicted the HLA-A and HLA-B alleles for most subjects in the first cohort. At a false discovery rate of 0.05, a later analysis linked about 16,000 TCR beta sequences to specific HLA alleles. In a later analysis, most CMV-associated TCR beta chains were found to appear HLA-restricted, with HLA associations seemingly driven largely by CMV exposure. The earlier analysis of fewer than 750 of the donors excluded about 16 rarely observed V segments, including chromosome 9 orphons, because counts were too low. Only TCR beta chains were sequenced in this cohort, and the absence of alpha or paired-chain data limited detectable features. Immune exposure information for the cohort was limited to CMV serostatus. The classifier was reported to diagnose cytomegalovirus status with high specificity and sensitivity in both the original and validation cohorts. A later genetic analysis reported fewer N-insertions in productive TCRs among donors in an Asian-associated ancestry cluster than the roughly 700-donor mean. In vitro tests confirmed that a few of the cytomegalovirus-associated TCR beta chains recognize cytomegalovirus antigens. According to a later analysis, TCR association rates differed among HLA loci, with DRB1 alleles showing the most associated TCRs and HLA-C alleles showing the fewest. Because the 87-base-pair reads could not distinguish some IMGT-functional V segments, including TRBV6-2 and TRBV6-3, those segments were excluded. An earlier analysis of around 540 of the donors showed that most TCR beta V segments appeared in productive rearrangements either about 90% or about 30% of the time, which broadly matched IMGT annotations. Roughly uniform sequencing depth across donors was assumed in presence/absence analyses, although this assumption may not hold. A group of highly shared sequence variants was considered likely to be a technical artifact of the sequencing pipeline. Strong co-occurrence of HLA alleles, especially DR and DQ, made assigning TCR associations to individual alleles difficult. The study listed 150 to 200 TCR beta chains as associated with cytomegalovirus. The authors suggested that the approach could potentially be generalized to other disease states and immunological phenotypes. Most TCR sequences were observed very rarely across donors, whereas some public TCRs were present in many individuals. Because some donors lacked HLA typing at each locus, the association tests relied only on the typed subset. In a later analysis, HLA-associated TCR beta chains showed more clonal expansion and lower generation probabilities than non-associated chains that were equally common. A later genetic analysis associated a missense DCLRE1C variant with V-gene and J-gene trimming of TCR beta chains, and an independent cohort replicated the association. Correlated functional status among segregating V segments might reflect linkage disequilibrium, but an unknown experimental factor could not be ruled out. Several of the top co-occurrence clusters appeared to be linked to parvovirus B19, influenza, CMV and Epstein-Barr virus, according to a later analysis.

Germline trimming: 2 bases from V, 0 bases from J; junction bases outside gene matches: 4. CDR1 and CDR2 are read off the germline V gene as SGHDT and YYEEEE. Its CDR3 holds 16 amino acids, cysteine through phenylalanine. Only the CDR3 DNA is retained, 48 bases long and in frame from the first base. On this clone itself: Its cognate antigen has yet to be identified. It has no much larger one-base neighbor in the sample; base qualities were not kept.

The library was made by the immunoSEQ multiplex PCR assay. For the multiplex PCR, a mixture combining 60 forward primers for TCR Vbeta segments and 13 reverse primers for TCR Jbeta segments was used. The CDR3 region of rearranged TCR beta genes was amplified from genomic DNA with a multiplex PCR assay. Amplified TCR beta libraries were sequenced as 87-base-pair reads on the Illumina HiSeq System. As for how the authors treated the data: A later analysis counted tens of millions of unique TCR beta chains across the approximately 700 repertoires, and 9.5 million to 11 million of these chains were shared by at least two donors. A nearest-neighbor algorithm error-corrected the raw reads and collapsed the reads into unique sequences, merging closely related sequences to remove PCR and sequencing errors. Alignment of CDR3 sequences to IMGT reference sequences was used to assign V, D and J gene segments. For a sequence to be retained, a match of at least six nucleotides was required to both a V gene segment and a J gene segment. Rearrangements were called productive when the CDR3 lacked stop codons and stayed in frame with V and J; all others were non-productive. Following IMGT convention, CDR3 was defined as the stretch from the second conserved V-encoded cysteine to the conserved J-encoded phenylalanine. In an earlier analysis of 500 to 650 of the donors, sequences lacking an unambiguous match to a single V gene segment were excluded. In an earlier analysis of about 590 of the donors, a V segment was called functional when productive rearrangements were above 56.7%, and segregating when the standard deviation between donors exceeded 5%. A statistical classification framework was developed to diagnose cytomegalovirus status using the catalog of TCR beta chain sequences. In a later analysis, V and J genes were assigned by comparing TCR nucleotide sequences against IMGT/GENE-DB human TR gene sequences. The TCRdist pipeline was used in a later analysis to assign CDR3 sequences and most-parsimonious VDJ recombination scenarios. In a later analysis, every TCR beta chain was defined by the combination of its CDR3 amino acid sequence and its V-gene family, and reads without a unique V-gene family were dropped. In a later analysis, several hundred highly shared, low-generation-probability nucleotide sequences were removed to address suspected cross-contamination and a sequencing artifact. A later analysis calculated a clonal expansion index for each public chain from normalized within-repertoire ranks of inferred template counts. Generation probabilities in a later analysis came from a VDJ recombination model fitted to out-of-frame rearrangements, and those results were checked against IGoR. In a later analysis, hypergeometric tests were used to score TCR-TCR, TCR-HLA and TCR-CMV co-occurrence, with a repertoire-size bias correction applied to TCR pairs. False discovery rates were estimated in a later analysis by permuting HLA or CMV assignments 20 times. In a later analysis, co-occurring TCRs were grouped using DBSCAN, and TCRdist sequence similarity was added for clustering within HLA-allele-positive subsets. For co-occurrence clustering, repertoires with fewer than 30,000 or more than 120,000 public chains were excluded, along with four or five repertoires with anomalous nucleotide sharing. TCRdb carries this immuneACCESS record with in-frame sequences only. Its versions omit some clonotypes, under half of them owing to an unresolved V gene in the studies checked, with the rest unexplained. The V and J calls and the clone size are those of that table, but D and trimming were determined from the DNA. Counted in this sample were fewer than 250,000 clones; about 74% of them appeared once. Of the sample, approximately 1.7% falls within the top ten clones.

The cohort was made up of 666 healthy bone marrow donors. Cohort members were all nominally healthy when sampled, although unrecorded immune exposures were likely present. The donor tested CMV seronegative and was one of the 352 seronegative cohort members. A peripheral blood sample was collected from each donor, and TCR beta sequencing was performed on peripheral blood mononuclear cells. The Qiagen DNeasy Blood Extraction Kit was used to extract genomic DNA from the blood cell samples. The sequencing input was PBMCs. This TCR derives from a woman in her twenties or thirties in good health and CMV-seronegative. The rearrangement joined TRBV5-6 to TRBJ2-3; 9 bases in the middle match TRBD2. The DNA sequence reads TGTGCCAGCAGCTTTATGACTAGCGGAAGCACAGATACGCAGTATTTT. This gives the protein CASSFMTSGSTDTQYF.